The 31 T cell receptor beta chains below all came from one sample that was sequenced in a study of T cells in Graves' hyperthyroidism and ophthalmopathy. Amplified TCR beta CDR3 regions came from RNA transcripts. First-round RT-PCR targeting the TCR CDR3 was performed with the HTBI primer set. TCRdb independently ran MiXCR on the multiplex PCR reads; one entry per CDR3 protein. The sample records some 490,000 distinct CDR3 sequences, about 20% being singletons. Sequences were obtained from blood. These receptor sequences come from a woman in her 70s with Graves' ophthalmopathy.

The V gene is TRBV12-3 or TRBV12-4, the J gene TRBJ2-7; 10 positions agree with TRBD1. The CDR3 extends over 14 amino acids. V trimming: 7 bases; J trimming: 5 bases; junction bases outside the gene matches: 8. CDR3 in amino acids: CASTRDRGGNEQYF. CDR3 in DNA: TGTGCCAGCACCAGGGACAGGGGAGGCAACGAGCAGTACTTC.

In its sample, this clonotype was seen a few times. CDR3 DNA: TGTGCCAGCAGCTTAGAAGGGGCACGAGAAAAACTGTTTTTT. Its protein product is CASSLEGAREKLFF. J is TRBJ1-4 and V is TRBV7-6; tentatively, D is TRBD1 (5 bases). The V end lost 1 base, the J end lost 8 bases, and 11 bases lay between the germline ends. CDR1 is SGHVS and CDR2 is FNYEAQ in the germline V gene. The CDR3 sequence is 14 residues long.

This clonotype was observed at least ten times. The chain carries TRBV11-2 and TRBJ2-3, with TRBD2 identical over 14 bases. Germline CDR1 and CDR2: SGHAT and FQNNGV. The J segment lost 4 bases and the V segment lost 5 bases, leaving 5 bases of the junction unmatched. The CDR3 is made up of 16 amino acids. The CDR3 DNA sequence: TGTGCCAGCAGCCCCGGGACTAGCGGGAGTGCAGATACGCAGTATTTT. Its protein product is CASSPGTSGSADTQYF.

The rearrangement joins TRBV19 to TRBJ1-2; D not certain. The germline V gene encodes CDR1 LNHDA and CDR2 SQIVND (reference sequence). With 4 bases removed from V and 2 bases from J, the gap between germline ends came to 8 bases. The CDR3 extends over 13 amino acids. The DNA of the CDR3 is TGTGCCAGTAGTACACATAACAACTATGGCTACACCTTC. Translated, it gives CASSTHNNYGYTF.

This clonotype has at least ten counts. The chain has TRBV27 and TRBJ2-7; D is tentatively TRBD1 or TRBD2 (5 bases each). The CDR3 extends over 17 amino acids. Germline assignment: CDR1 MNHEY and CDR2 SMNVEV (reference sequence). V was cut by 2 bases and J by 2 bases, with 19 bases left in between. The CDR3 DNA reads TGTGCCAGCAGTTTACCGGCGGGTGGACAAGTTCCCTACGAGCAGTACTTC. Residues: CASSLPAGGQVPYEQYF.

This clonotype was picked up many times. The V call is TRBV28, the J call TRBJ1-2; TRBD1 matches 8 bases. Germline V lookup: CDR1 MDHEN, CDR2 SYDVKM. The CDR3 has 14 amino acids. Germline trimming cut 2 bases from V and 3 bases from J; bases unmatched to any gene: 2. CDR3 protein: CASSLTDRDYGYTF. The CDR3 coding sequence is TGTGCCAGCAGTTTAACGGACAGGGACTATGGCTACACCTTC.

This clonotype was detected ten times or more. The chain recombines TRBV6-5 with TRBJ2-7, with 12 bases that match TRBD1. The CDR3 is made up of 15 amino acids. Germline V gene lookup returns CDR1 MNHEY and CDR2 SVGAGI. The trim removed 2 bases at V and 6 bases at J, leaving 5 bases unmatched. In DNA, the CDR3 is TGTGCCAGCAGTTACGGGGACAGGGGGCTGGGCGAGCAGTACTTC. Amino acid sequence: CASSYGDRGLGEQYF.

This clonotype occurred a few times. The gene calls are TRBV5-1 and TRBJ1-5, with D maybe TRBD1 (6 bases). V dropped 0 bases and J dropped 2 bases, with 9 bases sitting between them. Germline V gives CDR1 SGHRS, CDR2 YFSETQ. The CDR3 length is 15 residues. This CDR3 is CASSLEGDGNQPQHF. CDR3 nucleotide sequence: TGCGCCAGCAGCTTGGAGGGGGACGGCAATCAGCCCCAGCATTTT.

This clonotype was detected only a few times. The chain uses TRBV20-1 and TRBJ2-2, with D possibly TRBD2 on 6 matching bases. CDR1 and CDR2 (germline): DFQATT, SNEGSKA (reference sequence). The CDR3 runs to 14 residues. With 3 bases removed from V and 4 bases from J, the gap between germline ends came to 12 bases. The CDR3 loop reads CSARSGGTTGELFF. The DNA of the CDR3 is TGCAGTGCTAGGTCCGGAGGGACCACCGGGGAGCTGTTTTTT.

This clonotype was recorded at least ten times. The gene calls are TRBV7-9 and TRBJ2-7, with D perhaps matching TRBD2 (6 bases). Trimming took 1 base from V and 1 from J, leaving 8 bases between them. Germline CDR1 is SEHNR and CDR2 is FQNEAQ (reference sequence). This CDR3 has 14 residues. CDR3 residues: CASSLGGTSYEQYF. The CDR3 DNA reads TGTGCCAGCAGCTTAGGCGGGACTTCCTACGAGCAGTACTTC.

Ten or more counts support this clonotype. The chain combines TRBV7-2 with TRBJ2-1; D might be TRBD1 or TRBD2, each matching 6 bases. The CDR3 spans 15 residues. The germline V gene has CDR1 SGHTA and CDR2 FQGNSA. Trimming removed 3 bases at V and 5 bases at J, with 14 bases between. CDR3 DNA: TGTGCCAGCAGCTTTCACCGAGGGGGGAACAATGAGCAGTTCTTC. Translation: CASSFHRGGNNEQFF.

This chain connects TRBV7-9 to TRBJ2-1; tentatively, D is TRBD1 (6 bases). V dropped 5 bases and J dropped 1 base, with 18 bases sitting between them. Germline V lookup: CDR1 SEHNR, CDR2 FQNEAQ (reference sequence). The CDR3 has 17 residues. The CDR3 region is CASSPPPGHKSYNEQFF. The CDR3 coding sequence is TGTGCCAGCAGCCCGCCCCCGGGACACAAATCCTACAATGAGCAGTTCTTC.

This clonotype showed up just a few times. The chain links TRBV20-1 to TRBJ2-5; D is unclear. CDR1 is DFQATT, CDR2 SNEGSKA, per germline (reference sequence). The CDR3 extends over 12 amino acids. V was shortened by 6 bases and J by 7 bases, with 15 bases between the two germline ends. The CDR3 sequence is CSATSEFGTQYF. CDR3 sequence (DNA): TGCAGTGCCACAAGCGAGTTTGGGACCCAGTACTTC.

This chain uses TRBV9 with TRBJ2-3; D gene ambiguous. The CDR3 has 15 amino acids. V shed 3 bases and J shed 1 base, with 12 bases lying between them. Germline-derived CDR1 and CDR2 are SGDLS and YYNGEE. CDR3 bases: TGTGCCAGCAGCGGCCTAGGAGAGGGCACAGATACGCAGTATTTT. Translating it yields CASSGLGEGTDTQYF.

This clonotype was seen repeatedly, ten times or more. V gene TRBV7-9 combines with J gene TRBJ1-1; D ambiguous. This CDR3 comprises 12 residues. Germline values: CDR1 SEHNR, CDR2 FQNEAQ (reference sequence). The V end lost 6 bases, the J end lost 1 base, and 6 bases lay between the germline ends. DNA for the CDR3: TGTGCCAGCAGAAGGGAGAACACTGAAGCTTTCTTT. It encodes CASRRENTEAFF. Looking up the rest from reference TRBV7-9 and TRBJ1-1 gives the full variable domain: DTGVSQNPRHKITKRGQNVTFRCDPISEHNRLYWYRQTLGQGPEFLTYFQNEAQLEKSRLLSDRFSAERPKGSFSTLEIQRTEQGDSAMYLCASRRENTEAFFGQGTRLTVV.

The chain couples TRBV15 to TRBJ2-3; 10 bases are shared with TRBD2. This CDR3 comprises 16 residues. Trimming took 3 bases from V and 0 from J; bases not matched to a gene: 3. Germline V gene lookup returns CDR1 LNHNV and CDR2 YYDKDF (reference sequence). DNA of the CDR3: TGTGCCACCAGCAGCGGACTAGCGGCTAGCACAGATACGCAGTATTTT. It translates to CATSSGLAASTDTQYF.

This clonotype was detected a few times. The chain combines TRBV10-2 with TRBJ1-1; tentative D call: TRBD1 (6 bases). The CDR3 has 14 residues. Germline V CDR1 and CDR2: WSHSY, SAAADI. Trimming shortened V by 3 bases and J by 1 base, and 9 bases separated the two germline ends. DNA for the CDR3: TGCGCCAGCAGTGATAGGACAGAGAACACTGAAGCTTTCTTT. This codes for CASSDRTENTEAFF.

This chain uses TRBV10-1 with TRBJ2-2; 11 positions agree with TRBD1. The V gene end was trimmed by 5 bases and the J gene end by 4 bases; junction bases not matched to a gene: 3. The CDR3 contains 15 residues. Germline loops: CDR1 WNHNN, CDR2 SYGVQD (reference sequence). The CDR3 reads CASSIGTGGTGELFF. The CDR3 nucleotides read TGCGCCAGCAGTATCGGGACAGGGGGCACCGGGGAGCTGTTTTTT.

This clonotype occurred many times. The genes are TRBV25-1 and TRBJ2-7; 8 nucleotides align to TRBD1. The germline gives CDR1 MGHDK, CDR2 SYGVNS. V shed 7 bases, J shed 0 bases, and the junction held 8 bases outside the gene matches. The CDR3 is 15 amino acids. Here the CDR3 DNA reads TGTGCCAGCATCGGGCAGGGGGCCCTCTCCTACGAGCAGTACTTC. It specifies CASIGQGALSYEQYF.

This clonotype was detected only a few times. The gene calls are TRBV6-2 or TRBV6-3 and TRBJ2-7; D is unresolved. There are 14 residues in the CDR3. V was cut by 0 bases and J by 5 bases, with 11 bases left in between. Looked up from germline, CDR1 is MNHEY and CDR2 is SVGEGT. CDR3 loop: CASSYSWVSDEQYF. The DNA of the CDR3 is TGTGCCAGCAGTTACTCGTGGGTTTCAGACGAGCAGTACTTC.

The V gene is TRBV3-1, the J gene TRBJ2-7; 9 positions agree with TRBD2. Looked up from germline, CDR1 is LGHDT and CDR2 is YNNKEL (reference sequence). J was trimmed by 2 bases and V by 3 bases; bases with no gene match: 2. The CDR3 extends over 14 amino acids. The chain's CDR3 is CASSHLAGTYEQYF. CDR3 nucleotide sequence: TGTGCCAGCAGCCACCTAGCGGGGACCTACGAGCAGTACTTC.

The rearrangement uses TRBV19 and TRBJ2-6; the D is unclear. The CDR3 covers 14 residues. Per the germline V gene, CDR1 is LNHDA and CDR2 is SQIVND (reference sequence). Trimming took 7 bases from V and 0 from J, leaving 7 bases between them. The CDR3 is CASNLFSGANVLTF. In DNA, the CDR3 is TGTGCCAGTAATCTCTTCTCTGGGGCCAACGTCCTGACTTTC.

This clonotype was counted only a few times. A much larger clonotype is one base distant, so this may be a read error. This chain uses TRBV28 with TRBJ2-2; unclear D gene. CDR3 length equals 15 residues. CDR1 is MDHEN, CDR2 SYDVKM, per germline. Trimming left V 5 bases short and J 4 bases short, with 14 bases between. The CDR3 region has the DNA TGTGCCAGCAGTCGGGCCCTCGAGGTCACCGGGGAGCTGTTTTTT. Its protein is CASSRALEVTGELFF.

A few counts support this clonotype. The CDR3 coding sequence is TGTGCCAGCAGTTCGGGAGCAGCGTTTTACGAGCAGTACTTC. Translated, it gives CASSSGAAFYEQYF. V is TRBV27 and J is TRBJ2-7; weak D call: TRBD2 (6 bases). V was clipped by 4 bases and J by 4 bases, with 14 bases between them. Germline assignment: CDR1 MNHEY and CDR2 SMNVEV (reference sequence). The CDR3 is 14 amino acids.

CDR3 region: CASSLGSGRLGTQYF. The CDR3 coding sequence is TGTGCCAGCAGTTTAGGTAGCGGGAGGCTGGGGACCCAGTACTTC. The chain joins TRBV27 to TRBJ2-5; TRBD2 agrees at 10 bases. CDR3 length: 15 amino acids. The V gene end was trimmed by 2 bases and the J gene end by 7 bases; junction bases not matched to a gene: 7. Germline values: CDR1 MNHEY, CDR2 SMNVEV (reference sequence).

At least ten counts were recorded for this clonotype. The chain carries TRBV2 and TRBJ2-7, with D possibly TRBD2 on 5 matching bases. Germline V gene sequence: CDR1 SNHLY, CDR2 FYNNEI. The CDR3 runs to 18 residues. V lost 6 bases, J lost 4 bases, and 28 bases lay in between. CDR3 bases: TGTGCCAGCAGCGCGGACTTACCAAACCCCCCTCTAGCTTACGAGCAGTACTTC. It codes for CASSADLPNPPLAYEQYF.

The CDR3 sequence is CSAIPLSSGSETQYF. The CDR3 DNA reads as TGCAGTGCTATCCCGCTAAGTTCGGGTTCGGAGACCCAGTACTTC. The chain recombines TRBV20-1 with TRBJ2-5; D unresolved. The CDR3 is 15 amino acids. The germline gives CDR1 DFQATT, CDR2 SNEGSKA (reference sequence). The V end was cut by 4 bases, the J end by 5 bases, with 20 bases between.

This clonotype was detected a few times. The chain is built from TRBV28 and TRBJ1-2; D is unclear. CDR1 and CDR2 (germline): MDHEN, SYDVKM. Trimming shortened V by 10 bases and J by 2 bases, and 8 bases separated the two germline ends. The CDR3 is 11 residues long. The CDR3 region has the DNA TGTGCCATCACAGAAAACTATGGCTACACCTTC. Translated: CAITENYGYTF.

V and J are TRBV10-3 and TRBJ2-3; 7 bases are a match to TRBD2. V lost 4 bases to trimming and J lost 4 bases; unmatched junction nucleotides: 17. The length of the CDR3 is 18 residues. Germline CDR1 and CDR2: ENHRY and SYGVKD. The CDR3 nucleotides read TGTGCCATCAGTGGCTTTTGGTCGGGCGGGAGTCGGTCAGATACGCAGTATTTT. This encodes CAISGFWSGGSRSDTQYF.

This chain joins TRBV9 and TRBJ2-3; tentatively, D is TRBD2 (6 bases). Germline V lookup: CDR1 SGDLS, CDR2 YYNGEE. Trimming removed 0 bases from V and 3 bases from J, with 14 bases in between. The CDR3 loop spans 16 amino acids. The CDR3 DNA follows: TGTGCCAGCAGCGTAGCGAGGGGACTTCAGACAGATACGCAGTATTTT. Encoded protein: CASSVARGLQTDTQYF. Full variable domain (remainder filled in from reference TRBV9 and TRBJ2-3): DSGVTQTPKHLITATGQRVTLRCSPRSGDLSVYWYQQSLDQGLQFLIQYYNGEERAKGNILERFSAQQFPDLHSELNLSSLELGDSALYFCASSVARGLQTDTQYFGPGTRLTVL.

This clonotype was picked up a small number of times. J is TRBJ1-1 and V is TRBV7-3, with 8 bases that match TRBD1. Looked up from germline, CDR1 is SGHTA and CDR2 is FQGTGA. The CDR3 length is 14 residues. V lost 5 bases to trimming and J lost 4 bases; unmatched junction nucleotides: 6. DNA of the CDR3: TGTGCCAGCAGCCGACAGGGGTCAAGCACTGAAGCTTTCTTT. It translates to CASSRQGSSTEAFF.